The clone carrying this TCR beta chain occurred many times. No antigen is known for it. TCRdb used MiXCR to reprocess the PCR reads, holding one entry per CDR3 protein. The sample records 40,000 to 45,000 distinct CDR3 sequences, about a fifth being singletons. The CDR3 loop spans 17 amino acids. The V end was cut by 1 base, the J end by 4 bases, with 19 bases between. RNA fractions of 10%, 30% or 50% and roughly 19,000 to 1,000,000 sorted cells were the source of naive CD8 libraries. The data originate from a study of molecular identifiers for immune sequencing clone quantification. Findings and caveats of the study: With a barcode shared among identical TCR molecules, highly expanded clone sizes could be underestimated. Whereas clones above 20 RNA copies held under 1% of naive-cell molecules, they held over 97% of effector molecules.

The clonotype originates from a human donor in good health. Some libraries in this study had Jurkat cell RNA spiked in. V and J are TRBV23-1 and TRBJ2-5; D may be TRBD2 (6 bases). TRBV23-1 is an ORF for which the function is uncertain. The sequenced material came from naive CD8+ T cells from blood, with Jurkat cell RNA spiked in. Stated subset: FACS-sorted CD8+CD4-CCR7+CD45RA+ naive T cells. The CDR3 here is CASSQFVVGSGRETQYF. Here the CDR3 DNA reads TGCGCCAGCAGTCAATTCGTCGTCGGGAGTGGACGAGAGACCCAGTACTTC.